These 13 T cell receptor beta chains came from one sample sequenced in a study of blood T cell repertoires in COVID-19. Sequencing was performed with immunoSEQ multiplex PCR; in TCRdb, only in-frame clones are kept and a portion is missing. The table includes about 220,000 clones, 60% to 85% detected once. Material: peripheral blood. The receptors shown here come from a woman between 65 and 79 years old with acute or convalescent COVID-19.

V is TRBV19 and J is TRBJ1-1; maybe TRBD1 (6 bases). Between the trimmed V and J ends, which lost 3 bases and 4 bases, there was a span of 12 bases. Germline V gene data show CDR1 as LNHDA and CDR2 as SQIVND (reference sequence). This CDR3 region has 14 residues. The CDR3 DNA sequence: TGTGCCAGTAGTATCGGCAGGGGAAGCACTGAAGCTTTCTTT. Translated: CASSIGRGSTEAFF.

The chain has TRBV19 and TRBJ2-3, with TRBD2 matching 11 bases. The junction had 9 bases not matched to a gene; V was cut back by 4 bases and J by 0 bases. This CDR3 contains 18 residues. Germline V gene lookup returns CDR1 LNHDA and CDR2 SQIVND (reference sequence). CDR3 sequence reads: CASSSLAGGPYSTDTQYF. CDR3 nucleotide sequence: TGTGCCAGTAGTAGCCTAGCGGGGGGACCATATAGCACAGATACGCAGTATTTT.

This chain uses TRBV19 with TRBJ1-5; the D gene is possibly TRBD1 (6 bases). V shed 3 bases and J shed 4 bases, with 16 bases lying between them. The germline CDR1 and CDR2 sequences are LNHDA and SQIVND (reference sequence). The CDR3 runs to 16 residues. This chain's CDR3 is CASSITTGNENQPQHF. In DNA, the CDR3 is TGTGCCAGTAGTATTACCACAGGGAACGAGAATCAGCCCCAGCATTTT.

V is TRBV9 and J is TRBJ2-2; D is possibly TRBD2 (6 bases). Germline V gene lookup returns CDR1 SGDLS and CDR2 YYNGEE. This CDR3 comprises 15 residues. V lost 0 bases and J lost 3, with 9 bases in between. The CDR3 reads CASSVGPGDTGELFF. The CDR3 nucleotides read TGTGCCAGCAGCGTAGGTCCGGGAGACACCGGGGAGCTGTTTTTT.

The rearrangement links TRBV29-1 to TRBJ2-6; 10 nucleotides match TRBD1. The germline CDR1 and CDR2 sequences are SQVTM and ANQGSEA. This CDR3 contains 16 residues. V trimming: 6 bases; J trimming: 2 bases; junction bases outside the gene matches: 7. The CDR3 nucleotides read TGCAGCGTCTACGGGGACAGGGGACCTGGGGCCAACGTCCTGACTTTC. Translated, it gives CSVYGDRGPGANVLTF.

The chain combines TRBV2 with TRBJ2-7, with 7 positions matching TRBD1. This CDR3 region has 13 residues. In germline, CDR1 is SNHLY, CDR2 FYNNEI. V shed 6 bases, J shed 1 base, and the junction held 3 bases outside the gene matches. DNA for the CDR3: TGTGCCAGCAGCAGACAGGGTTCCTACGAGCAGTACTTC. Amino acid sequence: CASSRQGSYEQYF.

As to this clone: The sample contains more than one DNA sequence encoding this CDR3. The V call is TRBV7-9, the J call TRBJ2-5; D gene unclear. This CDR3 is built from 14 residues. CDR1 and CDR2 (germline): SEHNR, FQNEAQ (reference sequence). V lost 2 bases to trimming and J lost 1 base, with 8 bases between them. The CDR3 sequence is CASSLPRPQETQYF. CDR3 bases: TGTGCCAGCAGCTTACCCAGGCCCCAAGAGACCCAGTACTTC.

The chain carries TRBV7-2 and TRBJ1-3; D ambiguous. This CDR3 spans 15 amino acids. CDR1 and CDR2 from the germline V gene are SGHTA and FQGNSA. V was clipped by 2 bases and J by 0 bases, with 8 bases between them. The CDR3 protein is CASSLSGSSGNTIYF. The CDR3 DNA reads TGTGCCAGCAGCTTATCCGGTAGCTCTGGAAACACCATATATTTT.

The rearrangement joins TRBV2 to TRBJ2-1; possibly TRBD2 for D (5 bases). CDR3 length: 14 residues. V was cut by 6 bases and J by 3 bases, with 12 bases left in between. CDR1 SNHLY and CDR2 FYNNEI come from the germline V gene. CDR3 bases: TGTGCCAGCAGACGAGACGGACTCTACAATGAGCAGTTCTTC. Amino acid sequence: CASRRDGLYNEQFF. The variable domain in full, completed from reference TRBV2 and TRBJ2-1, reads EPEVTQTPSHQVTQMGQEVILRCVPISNHLYFYWYRQILGQKVEFLVSFYNNEISEKSEIFDDQFSVERPDGSNFTLKIRSTKLEDSAMYFCASRRDGLYNEQFFGPGTRLTVL.

The J gene is TRBJ2-6, the V gene TRBV6-5, with D possibly TRBD2 on 5 matching bases. The ends were cut back, 0 bases at V and 4 bases at J, with 10 bases in the middle. The CDR3 consists of 16 residues. Germline loops: CDR1 MNHEY, CDR2 SVGAGI. CDR3: CASSYSEAGGANVLTF. CDR3 nucleotides: TGTGCCAGCAGTTACTCGGAGGCGGGCGGGGCCAACGTCCTGACTTTC.

V and J are TRBV7-3 and TRBJ2-5; 8 bases are a match to TRBD1. Germline values: CDR1 SGHTA, CDR2 FQGTGA. Germline trimming cut 1 base from V and 4 bases from J; bases unmatched to any gene: 5. The CDR3 is 15 residues long. CDR3: CASSLNSGGSETQYF. For the CDR3, the DNA is TGTGCCAGCAGCTTAAATTCAGGGGGCTCAGAGACCCAGTACTTC.

The chain is built from TRBV5-1 and TRBJ1-2; D uncertain. Trimming left V 7 bases short and J 4 bases short, with 17 bases between. Germline CDR1 is SGHRS and CDR2 is YFSETQ. The length of the CDR3 is 14 residues. The CDR3 is CASDPGGSGYGYTF. The CDR3, as DNA: TGCGCCAGCGACCCAGGCGGGTCAGGCTATGGCTACACCTTC.

This chain links TRBV5-1 with TRBJ1-2; TRBD1 is a possible D gene (6 bases). CDR1 and CDR2 from the germline V gene are SGHRS and YFSETQ. Deletions cut 3 bases from V and 10 bases from J, with 19 bases between. This CDR3 contains 14 residues. The DNA for the CDR3 is TGCGCCAGCAGCTCCTTCGGGACACAGGAATCCTACACCTTC. Translated, it gives CASSSFGTQESYTF.